Each of the 2 T cell receptor beta chains below was sequenced from the same sample in a study of shared clonotypes between healthy human individuals. Assay: immunoSEQ multiplex PCR; the TCRdb copy retains only in-frame clones and omits some. The sample carries approximately 470,000 clones, around 73% recorded once. Specimen: PBMCs. The receptors here all came from a woman between 35 and 50 years old in good health. Some clones in this sample may be carry-over from other donors' samples.

Turning to this clone: At the DNA level, this CDR3 is encoded by other sequences in the same sample as well. This chain uses TRBV7-2 with TRBJ1-2, with a tentative D call TRBD1 (6 bases). This CDR3 comprises 12 residues. V shed 1 base and J shed 8 bases, with 8 bases lying between them. CDR1 SGHTA and CDR2 FQGNSA come from the germline V gene. Here the CDR3 reads CASSLDRAGYTF. The CDR3 nucleotides read TGTGCCAGCAGCTTAGACAGGGCAGGCTACACCTTC.

The chain joins TRBV27 to TRBJ2-2; 8 bases map to TRBD2. The germline CDR1 and CDR2 sequences are MNHEY and SMNVEV (reference sequence). V dropped 7 bases and J dropped 0; count of bases not matched to a gene: 7. The CDR3 spans 16 residues. The DNA for the CDR3 is TGTGCCAGCACCCCCGGGGGGGAACCGAACACCGGGGAGCTGTTTTTT. The encoded protein is CASTPGGEPNTGELFF.